A single sample gave rise to the 14 T cell receptor beta chains below, sequenced in a study of shared clonotypes between healthy human individuals. Using immunoSEQ multiplex PCR, the repertoire was profiled, and TCRdb retains in-frame clones only, with some absent. Here the sample spans around 1.1 million clones, approximately 80% being singletons. Sequenced: memory CD4+ T cells from PBMCs. Subset described: CD45RA-negative fraction. The receptor source for this set is a man aged 18-30 years in good health. Some clones in this sample may be carry-over from other donors' samples.

The chain combines TRBV5-8 with TRBJ2-4, with 8 bases identical to TRBD2. Unmatched junction bases numbered 6, after V lost 4 bases and J lost 3 bases. CDR3 size: 15 residues. Germline V gene data show CDR1 as SGHTS and CDR2 as YDEGEE. CDR3 protein: CASSRGTSGKNIQYF. The DNA of the CDR3 is TGTGCCAGCAGCCGAGGGACTAGTGGCAAAAACATTCAGTACTTC.

This clone has a handful of counts. The junction does not match germline at one end; this may be a read error. This specimen includes other DNA sequences encoding the same CDR3. J is TRBJ2-2 and V is TRBV15; 15 bases fit TRBD2. CDR3 length equals 17 residues. Looked up from germline, CDR1 is LNHNV and CDR2 is YYDKDF (reference sequence). The CDR3 nucleotides read TGTGCTACCAGCTCGGGACTAGCGGGAGGCGGTACCGGGGAGCTGTTTTTT. Translated, it gives CATSSGLAGGGTGELFF.

The CDR3 region is CASEQTGQETQYF. As DNA, the CDR3 is TGTGCCAGCGAACAGACAGGCCAAGAGACCCAGTACTTC. The V call is TRBV7-8, the J call TRBJ2-5, with D possibly matching TRBD1 (6 bases). Germline V CDR1 and CDR2: SGHVS, FQNEAQ. The ends were cut back, 8 bases at V and 1 base at J, with 11 bases in the middle. The CDR3 runs 13 residues.

This chain links TRBV7-3 with TRBJ2-3; D could derive from TRBD1 or TRBD2 (5 bases each). From germline, CDR1 is SGHTA and CDR2 FQGTGA. This CDR3 spans 16 amino acids. V lost 5 bases and J lost 2, with 17 bases in between. In DNA, the CDR3 is TGTGCCAGCAGCCCCTATGCTTCAGGGACCACAGATACGCAGTATTTT. Translated, it gives CASSPYASGTTDTQYF.

The rearrangement uses TRBV10-3 and TRBJ2-3; 10 nucleotides align to TRBD2. From germline, CDR1 is ENHRY and CDR2 SYGVKD. With V trimmed by 10 bases and J by 2 bases, 9 bases remained unmatched. This CDR3 contains 15 residues. The CDR3 sequence: CATEKGTSDTDTQYF. The DNA for the CDR3 is TGTGCCACCGAAAAAGGGACTAGCGACACAGATACGCAGTATTTT.

This clone has a handful of counts. V gene TRBV29-1 combines with J gene TRBJ1-1; possibly TRBD1 for D (5 bases). Germline V gene lookup returns CDR1 SQVTM and CDR2 ANQGSEA. CDR3 length: 13 amino acids. V dropped 4 bases and J dropped 0 bases, with 9 bases sitting between them. CDR3 region: CSVVTAVNTEAFF. The CDR3 DNA sequence: TGCAGCGTTGTGACAGCCGTGAACACTGAAGCTTTCTTT.

The chain uses TRBV19 and TRBJ2-7; 7 bases map to TRBD1. There are 16 residues in the CDR3. With 5 bases clipped from V and 3 bases from J, the junction kept 13 bases outside the gene matches. Per germline, CDR1 LNHDA and CDR2 SQIVND (reference sequence). The CDR3 bases are TGTGCCAGTAGTGCTTCGACAGGGCAGGGTTACTACGAGCAGTACTTC. This encodes CASSASTGQGYYEQYF. The variable domain in full, with the rest retrieved from reference TRBV19 and TRBJ2-7, is DGGITQSPKYLFRKEGQNVTLSCEQNLNHDAMYWYRQDPGQGLRLIYYSQIVNDFQKGDIAEGYSVSREKKESFPLTVTSAQKNPTAFYLCASSASTGQGYYEQYFGPGTRLTVT.

The genes are TRBV9 and TRBJ2-7, with 8 positions matching TRBD1. The CDR3 covers 15 residues. Germline values: CDR1 SGDLS, CDR2 YYNGEE. V lost 0 bases and J lost 2; bases outside the gene matches: 4. CDR3 DNA sequence: TGTGCCAGCAGCGTAGGTGGGACAGGAGCCTACGAGCAGTACTTC. Translation gives CASSVGGTGAYEQYF.

This clone was counted many times. The rearrangement joins TRBV11-2 to TRBJ2-7, with D perhaps TRBD1 or TRBD2 (5 bases each). Trimming removed 6 bases from V and 0 bases from J, with 12 bases in between. CDR1 SGHAT and CDR2 FQNNGV come from the germline V gene. The CDR3 runs to 14 residues. Here the CDR3 reads CASRLGTASYEQYF. The CDR3 nucleotides read TGTGCCAGCAGACTCGGGACGGCCTCCTACGAGCAGTACTTC.

CDR3 bases: TGTGCCAGCAGCCGAATCCAACCCCGACTGGCCTATGAGCAGTTCTTC. This encodes CASSRIQPRLAYEQFF. The chain recombines TRBV7-9 with TRBJ2-1; D remains unclear. The CDR3 is 16 residues long. Between the trimmed V and J ends, which lost 5 bases and 8 bases, there was a span of 22 bases. CDR1 and CDR2 from the germline V gene are SEHNR and FQNEAQ (reference sequence).

The chain uses TRBV2 and TRBJ2-5, with D hard to call. This CDR3 spans 13 amino acids. CDR1 is SNHLY and CDR2 is FYNNEI in the germline V gene. Trimming took 4 bases from V and 4 from J, leaving 10 bases between them. For the CDR3, the DNA is TGTGCCAGCAGTGCTGGGTACTCAGAGACCCAGTACTTC. It is translated as CASSAGYSETQYF.

The rearrangement joins TRBV7-2 to TRBJ2-3, with TRBD2 matching 9 bases. V was clipped by 0 bases and J by 1 base; unmatched bases: 5. Per the germline V gene, CDR1 is SGHTA and CDR2 is FQGNSA. This CDR3 spans 17 amino acids. CDR3 protein: CASSLAPLAGRTDTQYF. For the CDR3, the DNA is TGTGCCAGCAGCTTAGCGCCCCTAGCGGGACGCACAGATACGCAGTATTTT. Drawing the rest from reference TRBV7-2 and TRBJ2-3, the complete variable domain is GAGVSQSPSNKVTEKGKDVELRCDPISGHTALYWYRQSLGQGLEFLIYFQGNSAPDKSGLPSDRFSAERTGGSVSTLTIQRTQQEDSAVYLCASSLAPLAGRTDTQYFGPGTRLTVL.

The V call is TRBV7-9, the J call TRBJ2-3, with 10 bases identical to TRBD1. V was clipped by 5 bases and J by 4 bases; unmatched bases: 3. Germline CDR1 and CDR2: SEHNR and FQNEAQ (reference sequence). CDR3 length equals 14 residues. CDR3 nucleotides: TGTGCCAGCAGCGACAGGGGGCGTGCAGATACGCAGTATTTT. Translated: CASSDRGRADTQYF.

The gene calls are TRBV28 and TRBJ2-3, with 8 bases matching TRBD1. The CDR3 consists of 14 residues. Unmatched junction bases numbered 7, after V lost 8 bases and J lost 3 bases. Per germline, CDR1 MDHEN and CDR2 SYDVKM. The CDR3 DNA follows: TGTGCCAGCTTTTACAGGGGGAAAACAGATACGCAGTATTTT. Translated: CASFYRGKTDTQYF. Combining the CDR3 with reference TRBV28 and TRBJ2-3 gives the whole variable domain DVKVTQSSRYLVKRTGEKVFLECVQDMDHENMFWYRQDPGLGLRLIYFSYDVKMKEKGDIPEGYSVSREKKERFSLILESASTNQTSMYLCASFYRGKTDTQYFGPGTRLTVL.